This entry describes one TCR beta chain. Repertoires were generated with immunoSEQ multiplex PCR, while TCRdb's copy carries only in-frame clones and drops some. The sample yields 43,000 or so clones, roughly 88% seen once. This specimen comes from a study of T cell responses to AZD1222 COVID-19 vaccine. The CDR3 has 13 amino acids. Trimming left V 9 bases short and J 5 bases short, with 17 bases between. This specimen was peripheral blood, taken 28 days after the second AZD1222 dose. The gene calls are TRBV5-3 and TRBJ1-2; no firm D call. TRBV5-3 is treated as an ORF (open reading frame) with a function not yet certain. This TCR came from an adult who received the AZD1222 COVID-19 vaccine. CDR3 bases: TGTGCCACGGGGAATGGCCACCGGTATGGCTACACCTTC. Protein product: CATGNGHRYGYTF.